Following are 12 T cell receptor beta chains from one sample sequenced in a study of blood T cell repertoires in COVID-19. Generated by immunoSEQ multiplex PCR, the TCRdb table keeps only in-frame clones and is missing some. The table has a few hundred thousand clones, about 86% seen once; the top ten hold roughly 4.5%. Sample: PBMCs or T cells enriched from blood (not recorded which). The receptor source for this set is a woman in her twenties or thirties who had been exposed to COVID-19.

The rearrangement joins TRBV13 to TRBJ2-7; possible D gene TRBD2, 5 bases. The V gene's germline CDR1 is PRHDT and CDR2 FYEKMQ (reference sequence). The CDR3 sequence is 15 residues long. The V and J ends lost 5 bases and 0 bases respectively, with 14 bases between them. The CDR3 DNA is TGTGCCAGCAGCCTAACCGGGATGATCTCCTACGAGCAGTACTTC. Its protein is CASSLTGMISYEQYF.

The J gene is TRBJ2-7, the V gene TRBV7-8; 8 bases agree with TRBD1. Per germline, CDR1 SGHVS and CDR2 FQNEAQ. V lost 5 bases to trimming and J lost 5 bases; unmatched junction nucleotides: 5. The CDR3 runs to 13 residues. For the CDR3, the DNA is TGTGCCAGCAGCGGTTACAGGGGGGACGAGCAGTACTTC. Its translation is CASSGYRGDEQYF.

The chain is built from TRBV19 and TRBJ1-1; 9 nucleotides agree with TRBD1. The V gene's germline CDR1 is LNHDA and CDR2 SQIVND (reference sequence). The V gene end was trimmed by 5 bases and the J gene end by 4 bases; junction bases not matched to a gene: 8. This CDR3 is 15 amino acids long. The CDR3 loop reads CASSAPGQGVTEAFF. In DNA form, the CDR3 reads TGTGCCAGTAGTGCACCGGGACAGGGAGTCACTGAAGCTTTCTTT.

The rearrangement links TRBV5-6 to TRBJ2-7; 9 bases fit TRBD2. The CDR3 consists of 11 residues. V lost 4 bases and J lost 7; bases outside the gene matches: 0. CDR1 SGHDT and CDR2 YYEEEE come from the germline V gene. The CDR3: CASSTSGEQYF. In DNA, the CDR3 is TGTGCCAGCAGCACTAGCGGGGAGCAGTACTTC.

CDR3 nucleotide sequence: TGTGCCACCTCCGCCCCGGGCAGGGGGAAAGGGAACAATGAGCAGTTCTTC. It encodes CATSAPGRGKGNNEQFF. This chain uses TRBV24-1 with TRBJ2-1; 7 positions agree with TRBD1. CDR1 and CDR2 from the germline V gene are KGHDR and SFDVKD. V shed 9 bases, J shed 5 bases, and the junction held 18 bases outside the gene matches. This CDR3 has 17 residues.

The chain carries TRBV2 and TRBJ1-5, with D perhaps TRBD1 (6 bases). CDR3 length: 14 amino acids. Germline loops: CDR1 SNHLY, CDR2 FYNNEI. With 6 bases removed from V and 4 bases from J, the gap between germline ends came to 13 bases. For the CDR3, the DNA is TGTGCCAGCAGAGTGGACAGCCTTAATCAGCCCCAGCATTTT. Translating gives CASRVDSLNQPQHF.

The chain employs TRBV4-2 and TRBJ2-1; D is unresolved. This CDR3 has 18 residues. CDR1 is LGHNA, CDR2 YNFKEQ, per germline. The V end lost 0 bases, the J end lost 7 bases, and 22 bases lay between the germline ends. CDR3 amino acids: CASSQEGTEPAAVNEQFF. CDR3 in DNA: TGTGCCAGCAGCCAAGAAGGTACGGAGCCCGCAGCAGTTAATGAGCAGTTCTTC.

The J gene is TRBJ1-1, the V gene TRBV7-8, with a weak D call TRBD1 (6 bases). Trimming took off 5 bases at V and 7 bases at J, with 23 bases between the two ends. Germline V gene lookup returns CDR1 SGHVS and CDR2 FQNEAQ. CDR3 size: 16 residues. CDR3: CASSPRDTTNRGEAFF. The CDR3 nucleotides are TGTGCCAGCAGCCCCCGGGACACAACTAACCGCGGTGAAGCTTTCTTT.

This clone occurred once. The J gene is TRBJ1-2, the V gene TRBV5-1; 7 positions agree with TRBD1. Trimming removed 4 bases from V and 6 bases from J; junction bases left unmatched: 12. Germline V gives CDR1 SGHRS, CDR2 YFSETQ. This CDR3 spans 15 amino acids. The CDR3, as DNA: TGCGCCAGCAGCCCGATGACCCAGGGGGGTGATGGCTACACCTTC. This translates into CASSPMTQGGDGYTF.

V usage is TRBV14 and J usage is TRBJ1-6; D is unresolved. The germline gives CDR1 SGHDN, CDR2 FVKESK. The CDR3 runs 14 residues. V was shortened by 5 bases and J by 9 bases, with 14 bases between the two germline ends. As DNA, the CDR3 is TGTGCCAGCAGCGCGGTGCCTTTTAGTTCACCCCTCCACTTT. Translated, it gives CASSAVPFSSPLHF.

The CDR3 DNA is TGCAGTGCTAGTACGGTGAACACTGAAGCTTTCTTT. It translates to CSASTVNTEAFF. The chain links TRBV20-1 to TRBJ1-1; no firm D call. With 3 bases removed from V and 0 bases from J, the gap between germline ends came to 5 bases. The CDR3 spans 12 residues. CDR1 and CDR2 from the germline V gene are DFQATT and SNEGSKA (reference sequence).

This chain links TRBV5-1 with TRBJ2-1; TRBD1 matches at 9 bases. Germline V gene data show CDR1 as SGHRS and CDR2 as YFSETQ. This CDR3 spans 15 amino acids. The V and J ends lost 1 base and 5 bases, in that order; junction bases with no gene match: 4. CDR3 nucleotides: TGCGCCAGCAGCTTGATGGGACAGGGCCACAATGAGCAGTTCTTC. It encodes CASSLMGQGHNEQFF. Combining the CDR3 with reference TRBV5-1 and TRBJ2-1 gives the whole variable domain KAGVTQTPRYLIKTRGQQVTLSCSPISGHRSVSWYQQTPGQGLQFLFEYFSETQRNKGNFPGRFSGRQFSNSRSEMNVSTLELGDSALYLCASSLMGQGHNEQFFGPGTRLTVL.